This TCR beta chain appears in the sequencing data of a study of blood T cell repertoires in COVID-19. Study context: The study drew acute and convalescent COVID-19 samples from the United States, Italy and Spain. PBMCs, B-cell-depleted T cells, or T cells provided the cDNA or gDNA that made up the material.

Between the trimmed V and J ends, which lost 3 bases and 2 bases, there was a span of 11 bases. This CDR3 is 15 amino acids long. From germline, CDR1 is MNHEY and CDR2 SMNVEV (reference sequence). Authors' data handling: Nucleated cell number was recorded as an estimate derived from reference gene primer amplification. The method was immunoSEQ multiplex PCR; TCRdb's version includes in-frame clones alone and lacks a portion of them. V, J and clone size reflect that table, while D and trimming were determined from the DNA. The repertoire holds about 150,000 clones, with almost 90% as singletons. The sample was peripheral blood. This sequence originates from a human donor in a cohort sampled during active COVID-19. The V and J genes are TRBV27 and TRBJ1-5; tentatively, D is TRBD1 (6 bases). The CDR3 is CASSFRGNRNQPQHF. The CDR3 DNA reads TGTGCCAGCAGTTTTAGGGGGAACCGCAATCAGCCCCAGCATTTT.